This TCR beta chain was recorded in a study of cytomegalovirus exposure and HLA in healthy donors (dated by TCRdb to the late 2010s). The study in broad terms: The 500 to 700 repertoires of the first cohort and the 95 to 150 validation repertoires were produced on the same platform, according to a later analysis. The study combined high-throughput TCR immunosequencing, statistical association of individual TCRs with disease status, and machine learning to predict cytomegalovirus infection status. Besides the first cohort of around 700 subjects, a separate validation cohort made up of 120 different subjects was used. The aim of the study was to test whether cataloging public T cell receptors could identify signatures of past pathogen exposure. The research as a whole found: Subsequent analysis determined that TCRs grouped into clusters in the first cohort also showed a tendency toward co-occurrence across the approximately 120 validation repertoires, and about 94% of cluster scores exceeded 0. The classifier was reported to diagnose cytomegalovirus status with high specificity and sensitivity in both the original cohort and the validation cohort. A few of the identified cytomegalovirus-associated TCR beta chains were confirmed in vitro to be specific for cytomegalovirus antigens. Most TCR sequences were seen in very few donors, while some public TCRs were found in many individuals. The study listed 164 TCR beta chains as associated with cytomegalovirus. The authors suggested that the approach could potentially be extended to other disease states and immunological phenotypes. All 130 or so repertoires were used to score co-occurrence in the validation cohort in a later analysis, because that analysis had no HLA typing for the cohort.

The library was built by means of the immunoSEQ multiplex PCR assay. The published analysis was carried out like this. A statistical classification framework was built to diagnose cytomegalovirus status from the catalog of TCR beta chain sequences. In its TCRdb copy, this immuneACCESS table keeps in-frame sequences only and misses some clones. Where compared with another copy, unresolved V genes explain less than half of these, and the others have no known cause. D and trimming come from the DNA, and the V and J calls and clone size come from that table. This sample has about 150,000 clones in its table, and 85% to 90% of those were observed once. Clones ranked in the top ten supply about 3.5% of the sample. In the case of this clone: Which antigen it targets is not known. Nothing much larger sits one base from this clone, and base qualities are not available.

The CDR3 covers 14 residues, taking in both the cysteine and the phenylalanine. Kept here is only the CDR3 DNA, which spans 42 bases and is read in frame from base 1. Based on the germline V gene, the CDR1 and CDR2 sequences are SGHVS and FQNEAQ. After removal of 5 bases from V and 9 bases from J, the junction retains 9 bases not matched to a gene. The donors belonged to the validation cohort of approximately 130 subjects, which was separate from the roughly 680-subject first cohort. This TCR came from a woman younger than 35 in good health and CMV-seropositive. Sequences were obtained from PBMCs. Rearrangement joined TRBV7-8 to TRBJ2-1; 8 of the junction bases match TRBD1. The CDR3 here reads CASSPGGLRGEQFF. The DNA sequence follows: TGTGCCAGCAGCCCAGGGGGCTTGCGCGGTGAGCAGTTCTTC.